The rows below give T cell receptor beta chains drawn from one sample of a study of siplizumab effects on memory and regulatory T cells. The repertoire was sequenced with immunoSEQ multiplex PCR; TCRdb's copy has only in-frame clones and lacks some. Altogether about 66,000 clones are present, 90% to 98% being singletons, with the ten largest covering more than 0.075%. Sequencing used naive CD8+ T cells sorted from blood. All receptors come from a human donor in good health. Each CDR3 is given with its conserved first and last residue. A D gene is named only where the DNA matches it firmly. Some rows have no size entry. The others give once, few or many, or a class for an expanded clone.

size	D	V	J	DNA	CDR3
once	.	TRBV28	TRBJ2-7	TGTGCCAGCAGTTTGCCCGAAGGGGAAAAATACGAGCAGTACTTC	CASSLPEGEKYEQYF
.	.	TRBV7-9	TRBJ2-7	TGTGCCAGCAGCTTAGCGGTTCCCTATGGGTACGAGCAGTACTTC	CASSLAVPYGYEQYF
.	.	TRBV28	TRBJ1-1	TGTGCCAGCACCCCCTTCTGGACTGAAGCTTTCTTT	CASTPFWTEAFF
.	.	TRBV19	TRBJ1-2	TGTGCCAGTAGTCAGTCGAGCTATGGCTACACCTTC	CASSQSSYGYTF
.	.	TRBV27	TRBJ2-6	TGTGCTGCCAGCAGTTTATCGACCCCGGGGGCTGGGGCCAACGTCCTGACTTTC	CAASSLSTPGAGANVLTF
.	TRBD2	TRBV7-6	TRBJ2-1	TGTGCCAGCAGCCCTCTAGCGGGCTTGGATGAGCAGTTCTTC	CASSPLAGLDEQFF
.	.	TRBV6-5	TRBJ1-2	TGTGCCAGCAGTTACTCGATCCGTAACTATGGCTACACCTTC	CASSYSIRNYGYTF
.	.	TRBV18	TRBJ1-1	TGTGCCAGCTCACCCCCCGCTAACACTGAAGCTTTCTTT	CASSPPANTEAFF
.	TRBD2	TRBV4-3	TRBJ2-5	TGCGCCAGCAGCCAGGGACTAGCGGGGGGGCCATCGGAGACCCAGTACTTC	CASSQGLAGGPSETQYF
.	TRBD1	TRBV15	TRBJ1-1	TGTGCCACCAGCGCACGAGGACAGGACACTGAAGCTTTCTTT	CATSARGQDTEAFF
.	.	TRBV9	TRBJ2-3	TGTGCCAGCAGCGCTGACACAGATACGCAGTATTTT	CASSADTDTQYF
.	TRBD1	TRBV27	TRBJ2-5	TGTGCCGCAGGGACAGTCCAAGAGACCCAGTACTTC	CAAGTVQETQYF
once	.	TRBV4-1	TRBJ1-2	TGCGCCAGCAGCGAAGTGACAGAGAACTATGGCTACACCTTC	CASSEVTENYGYTF
.	.	TRBV9	TRBJ2-7	TGTGCCAGCAGCAACTCCTACGAGCAGTACTTC	CASSNSYEQYF
.	.	TRBV11-1	TRBJ1-1	TGTGCCAGCAGGGAGAACACTGAAGCTTTCTTT	CASRENTEAFF
.	.	TRBV7-9	TRBJ2-7	TGTGCCAGCAGCGGCAGGGGGGGCTACGAGCAGTACTTC	CASSGRGGYEQYF
.	.	TRBV11-1	TRBJ1-1	TGTGCCAGCAGCTTAGGCGAGAACACTGAAGCTTTCTTT	CASSLGENTEAFF
.	TRBD1	TRBV29-1	TRBJ2-7	TGCAGCGTTGAAGACCCCGGGACAGTCTCCTACGAGCAGTACTTC	CSVEDPGTVSYEQYF
.	TRBD2	TRBV7-2	TRBJ2-5	TGTGCCAGCAGCTTAGCGTGGCTAGCGGGGATGGAGGAGACCCAGTACTTC	CASSLAWLAGMEETQYF
.	.	TRBV27	TRBJ2-7	TGTGCCAGCGGAAAACAGTCTACCCACGAGCAGTACTTC	CASGKQSTHEQYF